One sample yielded the 24 T cell receptor beta chains listed below, sequenced in a study of CD8+CD57+ T cells in acquired aplastic anemia. CDR3 and TCR beta VDJ profiling relied on a genomic DNA template. TCRdb re-called the reads with MiXCR, one entry per CDR3 protein. This table has 100,000 to 150,000 distinct CDR3 sequences, roughly two fifths appearing once. The sequencing input was sorted CD4+, CD8+, or CD8+CD57+ T cells (not recorded which) from PBMCs. These receptors all stem from a human donor in good health, serving as a control.

The J gene is TRBJ2-7, the V gene TRBV5-6, with D uncertain. Germline V gene lookup returns CDR1 SGHDT and CDR2 YYEEEE. Trimming left V 1 base short and J 5 bases short, with 7 bases between. The CDR3 totals 12 residues. CDR3 sequence reads: CASSLLFNEQYF. The CDR3 DNA reads as TGTGCCAGCAGCTTGCTTTTTAACGAGCAGTACTTC.

In its sample, this clonotype was seen many times. The rearrangement links TRBV30 to TRBJ1-2, with D hard to call. The CDR3 sequence is 13 residues long. Germline CDR1 is GTSNPN and CDR2 is SVGIG (reference sequence). The germline V and J ends were trimmed by 3 bases and 4 bases, with 12 bases remaining between them. The CDR3 is CAWRFGGPYGYTF. As DNA, the CDR3 is TGTGCCTGGAGATTCGGTGGGCCCTATGGCTACACCTTC. The full variable domain, rest sourced from reference TRBV30 and TRBJ1-2, is SQTIHQWPATLVQPVGSPLSLECTVEGTSNPNLYWYRQAAGRGLQLLFYSVGIGQISSEVPQNLSASRPQDRQFILSSKKLLLSDSGFYLCAWRFGGPYGYTFGSGTRLTVV.

The chain is built from TRBV15 and TRBJ2-1, with a tentative D call TRBD1 (5 bases). Germline V gene lookup returns CDR1 LNHNV and CDR2 YYDKDF (reference sequence). V lost 0 bases to trimming and J lost 4 bases, with 13 bases between them. This CDR3 region has 16 residues. For the CDR3, the DNA is TGTGCCACCAGCAGAGATCTGGGGCGGAGATACAATGAGCAGTTCTTC. Its protein is CATSRDLGRRYNEQFF.

This clonotype was detected many times. The chain recombines TRBV7-2 with TRBJ1-1; weak D call: TRBD1 (5 bases). V was cut by 1 base and J by 7 bases, with 16 bases left in between. The germline V gene has CDR1 SGHTA and CDR2 FQGNSA. The CDR3 spans 15 residues. CDR3 bases: TGTGCCAGCAGCTTAGATGGCAGGGTGCACCGTGAAGCTTTCTTT. Its translation: CASSLDGRVHREAFF. Drawing the rest from reference TRBV7-2 and TRBJ1-1, the complete variable domain is GAGVSQSPSNKVTEKGKDVELRCDPISGHTALYWYRQSLGQGLEFLIYFQGNSAPDKSGLPSDRFSAERTGGSVSTLTIQRTQQEDSAVYLCASSLDGRVHREAFFGQGTRLTVV.

This clonotype showed up just a few times. The chain's CDR3 is CAWRERAGNTIYF. Here the CDR3 DNA reads TGTGCCTGGAGGGAACGGGCTGGAAACACCATATATTTT. V and J are TRBV30 and TRBJ1-3; D call uncertain. The CDR3 runs to 13 residues. Trimming took off 3 bases at V and 2 bases at J, with 8 bases between the two ends. CDR1 and CDR2 (germline): GTSNPN, SVGIG (reference sequence). The full variable domain, with the rest looked up from reference TRBV30 and TRBJ1-3, is SQTIHQWPATLVQPVGSPLSLECTVEGTSNPNLYWYRQAAGRGLQLLFYSVGIGQISSEVPQNLSASRPQDRQFILSSKKLLLSDSGFYLCAWRERAGNTIYFGEGSWLTVV.

This chain uses TRBV14 with TRBJ2-1, with 7 bases fitting TRBD1. This CDR3 spans 14 amino acids. Trimming removed 8 bases from V and 4 bases from J; junction bases left unmatched: 8. Germline V lookup: CDR1 SGHDN, CDR2 FVKESK. The CDR3 here is CASSDRVSYNEQFF. The CDR3 bases are TGTGCCAGCTCAGACAGGGTTTCTTACAATGAGCAGTTCTTC.

This clonotype was seen at least ten times. J is TRBJ2-7 and V is TRBV10-2; 7 nucleotides match TRBD1. The CDR3 runs to 13 residues. Germline CDR1 is WSHSY and CDR2 is SAAADI. V dropped 5 bases and J dropped 4; count of bases not matched to a gene: 5. The CDR3 DNA sequence: TGCGCCAGCAGTTCCGACAGGGATTACGAGCAGTACTTC. Residues: CASSSDRDYEQYF.

This sequence joins TRBV29-1 and TRBJ2-7; a weak D match, TRBD2 (6 bases). V was cut by 5 bases and J by 5 bases, with 13 bases left in between. The CDR3 has 12 residues. Germline V lookup: CDR1 SQVTM, CDR2 ANQGSEA. The CDR3 region has the DNA TGCAGCGTTCTCCCGGGAGTCGACGAGCAGTACTTC. Amino acids: CSVLPGVDEQYF.

Concerning this clonotype: A single base separates this from a much larger clone, so it may be a read error. V is TRBV5-1 and J is TRBJ2-2; 11 bases line up with TRBD2. Germline-derived CDR1 and CDR2 are SGHRS and YFSETQ. V gave up 2 bases and J gave up 6 bases; unmatched junction bases: 9. The CDR3 contains 17 residues. The CDR3 region is CASSLTTSGGRAGELFF. CDR3 coding DNA: TGCGCCAGCAGCTTAACCACTAGCGGGGGAAGGGCCGGGGAGCTGTTTTTT.

The chain joins TRBV29-1 to TRBJ2-3; no definite D call. Between the trimmed V and J ends, which lost 1 base and 3 bases, there was a span of 8 bases. This CDR3 contains 13 residues. The germline CDR1 and CDR2 sequences are SQVTM and ANQGSEA. CDR3 amino acids: CSVEAIRTDTQYF. The CDR3 coding sequence is TGCAGCGTTGAAGCAATCCGGACAGATACGCAGTATTTT.

This clonotype was detected ten times or more. The gene calls are TRBV12-5 and TRBJ2-3, with D unresolved. Germline loops: CDR1 LGHNT, CDR2 FRNRAP. Trimming stripped 1 base from V and 6 bases from J, with 2 bases between. The CDR3 length is 11 residues. Here the CDR3 DNA reads TGTGCTAGTGGTTTGGCCGATACGCAGTATTTT. Residues: CASGLADTQYF.

The gene calls are TRBV19 and TRBJ2-1; 8 bases are a match to TRBD1. The CDR3 totals 15 residues. V was pared by 9 bases and J by 9 bases, with 16 bases of the junction left unmatched. Germline CDR1 LNHDA, CDR2 SQIVND (reference sequence). This CDR3 is CARGEPGQALGEQFF. The CDR3 DNA reads as TGTGCCAGGGGAGAGCCGGGACAGGCGTTGGGTGAGCAGTTCTTC. Complete variable domain (other parts from reference TRBV19 and TRBJ2-1): DGGITQSPKYLFRKEGQNVTLSCEQNLNHDAMYWYRQDPGQGLRLIYYSQIVNDFQKGDIAEGYSVSREKKESFPLTVTSAQKNPTAFYLCARGEPGQALGEQFFGPGTRLTVL.

The chain joins TRBV6-2 or TRBV6-3 to TRBJ1-2; 8 nucleotides match TRBD1. Germline assignment: CDR1 MNHEY and CDR2 SVGEGT. The CDR3 consists of 16 residues. V lost 2 bases, J lost 4 bases, and 9 bases stayed unmatched. The CDR3: CASSYNNRGDGYGYTF. DNA for the CDR3: TGTGCCAGCAGTTACAATAACAGGGGGGATGGCTATGGCTACACCTTC.

This clonotype was observed at least ten times. The chain recombines TRBV10-1 with TRBJ1-1; unclear D gene. With 9 bases removed from V and 8 bases from J, the gap between germline ends came to 4 bases. The CDR3 is 8 amino acids. The germline V gene encodes CDR1 WNHNN and CDR2 SYGVQD (reference sequence). CDR3 DNA sequence: TGCGCCAGGTTGGAAGCTTTCTTT. Protein sequence: CARLEAFF.

This chain uses TRBV7-8 with TRBJ2-7; perhaps TRBD2 as D (5 bases). V lost 0 bases to trimming and J lost 6 bases, with 6 bases between them. CDR1 SGHVS and CDR2 FQNEAQ come from the germline V gene. CDR3 size: 12 residues. The CDR3 sequence is CASSLAGVEQYF. The CDR3 coding sequence is TGTGCCAGCAGCTTAGCGGGAGTCGAGCAGTACTTC.

J is TRBJ1-6 and V is TRBV19; D is possibly TRBD1 (6 bases). V lost 3 bases and J 7 bases, leaving 10 bases between the germline ends. The CDR3 loop spans 14 amino acids. Germline V CDR1 and CDR2: LNHDA, SQIVND (reference sequence). DNA of the CDR3: TGTGCCAGTAGTATTGGACAGACAAATTCACCCCTCCACTTT. Translating it yields CASSIGQTNSPLHF.

This clonotype was picked up a small number of times. A much larger clonotype is one base distant, so this may be a read error. V and J are TRBV19 and TRBJ2-1; D might be TRBD2 (5 bases). This CDR3 spans 14 amino acids. Germline lookup yields CDR1 LNHDA and CDR2 SQIVND (reference sequence). The CDR3 DNA reads TGTGCCAGCCAGCGGAGGAGCTCCTACGATGAGCAGTTCTTC. Translation gives CASQRRSSYDEQFF.

This sequence joins TRBV10-1 and TRBJ1-2; TRBD1 might be the D (6 bases). The germline V gene encodes CDR1 WNHNN and CDR2 SYGVQD (reference sequence). CDR3 length: 12 amino acids. With 10 bases removed from V and 8 bases from J, the gap between germline ends came to 17 bases. CDR3 region: CAKGGGSGGYTF. In DNA, the CDR3 is TGCGCCAAAGGGGGGGGCTCTGGAGGCTACACCTTC.

The chain joins TRBV2 to TRBJ2-3; 9 bases align to TRBD1. Germline V CDR1 and CDR2: SNHLY, FYNNEI. Losses at the gene ends were 5 bases for V and 2 bases for J; bases not matched to a gene: 2. The CDR3 consists of 14 residues. For the CDR3, the DNA is TGTGCCAGCAGTAGGGACAGGGACACAGATACGCAGTATTTT. Residues: CASSRDRDTDTQYF.

Sample share makes this clonotype medium-sized (0.01 to 0.1%). V and J are TRBV15 and TRBJ2-7, with D maybe TRBD2 (6 bases). This CDR3 is built from 13 residues. Germline CDR1 and CDR2: LNHNV and YYDKDF (reference sequence). Trimming pared 1 base from V and 7 bases from J, leaving 11 bases between. The CDR3 sequence: CATSRASVREQYF. DNA for the CDR3: TGTGCCACCAGCAGAGCTAGCGTGAGGGAGCAGTACTTC.

Regarding this clonotype: A single base separates this from a much larger clone, so it may be a read error. As the CDR3 is not closed by the conserved phenylalanine or tryptophan, this likely results from a read error. The chain carries TRBV5-1 and TRBJ1-2, with D perhaps TRBD1 (5 bases). This CDR3 has 14 amino acids. In germline, CDR1 is SGHRS, CDR2 YFSETQ. V gave up 5 bases and J gave up 0 bases, with 11 bases separating them. CDR3 sequence (DNA): TGCGCCAGCAGTCCCAGGGCGGCTAACTATGGCTACACCCTC. It yields the protein CASSPRAANYGYTL.

Turning to this clonotype: The germline gene is not matched at one end of the junction; a read error may be the cause. V gene TRBV10-3 combines with J gene TRBJ1-6, with 8 bases that match TRBD1. The germline CDR1 and CDR2 sequences are ENHRY and SYGVKD. The CDR3 sequence is 16 residues long. The CDR3 reads CASSYSTGVGRTPLHF. The CDR3, as DNA: TGTGCCAGCAGTTACTCGACAGGGGTGGGCAGAACACCCCTCCACTTT.

This clonotype was counted ten times or more. This chain connects TRBV24-1 to TRBJ2-1, with D possibly being TRBD2 (5 bases). This CDR3 region has 13 residues. Germline CDR1 KGHDR, CDR2 SFDVKD. The V and J ends lost 9 bases and 3 bases respectively, with 11 bases between them. The CDR3 protein is CATATDFYNEQFF. In DNA, the CDR3 is TGTGCCACCGCTACGGACTTCTACAATGAGCAGTTCTTC.

Concerning this clonotype itself: A read error may be the cause here, since a much bigger clone is one base away. The V and J genes are TRBV5-1 and TRBJ1-5; D is perhaps TRBD1 (5 bases). CDR1 and CDR2 from the germline V gene are SGHRS and YFSETQ. CDR3 length: 15 amino acids. DNA for the CDR3: TGCGCCAGCGGCTTGGGTTTGGGGGGAGATCAGCCCCAGCATTTT. Its translation is CASGLGLGGDQPQHF.